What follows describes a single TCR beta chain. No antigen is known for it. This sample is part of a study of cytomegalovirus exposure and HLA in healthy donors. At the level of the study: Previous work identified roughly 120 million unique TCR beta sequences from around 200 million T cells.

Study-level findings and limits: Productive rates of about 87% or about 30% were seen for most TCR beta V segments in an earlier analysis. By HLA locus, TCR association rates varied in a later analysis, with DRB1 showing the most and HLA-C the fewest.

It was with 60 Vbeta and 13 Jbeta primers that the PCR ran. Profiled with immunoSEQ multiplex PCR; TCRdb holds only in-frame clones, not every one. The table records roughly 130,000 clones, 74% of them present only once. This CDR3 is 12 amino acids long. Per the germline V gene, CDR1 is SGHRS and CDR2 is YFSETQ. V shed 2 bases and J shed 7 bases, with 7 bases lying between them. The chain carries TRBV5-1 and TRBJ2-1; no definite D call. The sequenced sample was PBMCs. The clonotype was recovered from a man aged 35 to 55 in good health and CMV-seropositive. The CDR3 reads CASSLQLNEQFF. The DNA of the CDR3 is TGCGCCAGCAGCTTACAGCTTAATGAGCAGTTCTTC.